What follows are 2 T cell receptor beta chains derived from one specimen sequenced in a study of T-cell reconstitution after alpha-beta-depleted transplantation in children. The authors prepared the TCRbeta library with unique molecular identifiers. MiXCR, applied by TCRdb to the PCR reads, yields one record per CDR3 protein. The repertoire holds roughly 90,000 distinct CDR3 sequences, roughly an eighth seen once, with over 11% in the top ten. The sample in question was PBMCs from the stem cell graft donor, obtained from the stem cell graft. The receptors come from a human donor who donated a stem cell graft to a child with inherited bone marrow failure.

This clonotype is termed large (0.1 to 1%). The CDR3 here is CAISEREGLGDNEQFF. CDR3 coding DNA: TGTGCCATCAGTGAGCGGGAGGGCCTGGGGGACAATGAGCAGTTCTTC. The J gene is TRBJ2-1, the V gene TRBV10-3, with 8 bases identical to TRBD2. Germline CDR1 ENHRY, CDR2 SYGVKD. With 2 bases clipped from V and 5 bases from J, the junction kept 8 bases outside the gene matches. The CDR3 runs 16 residues.

In the case of this clonotype: A much larger clone is a single base away; this may be a read error. In nucleotides, the CDR3 is TGTGCCAGCAGCTTGGCCAGACCCTACAACTCACCCCTCCACTTT. Translated: CASSLARPYNSPLHF. The chain links TRBV5-5 to TRBJ1-6; D is uncertain. Germline V gene sequence: CDR1 SGHKS, CDR2 YYEKEE (reference sequence). This CDR3 spans 15 amino acids. V was shortened by 0 bases and J by 10 bases, with 14 bases between the two germline ends. Supplemented by reference TRBV5-5 and TRBJ1-6, the full variable domain reads DAGVTQSPTHLIKTRGQQVTLRCSPISGHKSVSWYQQVLGQGPQFIFQYYEKEERGRGNFPDRFSARQFPNYSSELNVNALLLGDSALYLCASSLARPYNSPLHFGNGTRLTVT.